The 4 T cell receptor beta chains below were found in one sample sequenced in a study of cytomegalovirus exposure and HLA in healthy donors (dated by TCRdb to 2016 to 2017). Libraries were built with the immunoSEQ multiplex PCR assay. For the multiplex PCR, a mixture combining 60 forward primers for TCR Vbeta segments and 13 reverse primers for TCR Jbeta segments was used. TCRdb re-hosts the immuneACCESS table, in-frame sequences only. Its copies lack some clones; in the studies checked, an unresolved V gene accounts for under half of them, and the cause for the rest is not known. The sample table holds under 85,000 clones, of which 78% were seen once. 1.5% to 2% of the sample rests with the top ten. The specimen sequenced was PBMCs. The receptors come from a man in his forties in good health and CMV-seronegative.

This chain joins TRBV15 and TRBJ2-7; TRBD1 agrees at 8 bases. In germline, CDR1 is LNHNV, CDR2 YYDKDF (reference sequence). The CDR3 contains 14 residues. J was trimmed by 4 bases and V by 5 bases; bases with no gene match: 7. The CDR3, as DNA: TGTGCCACCAGCTTGGGGACAGGCGGTTACGAGCAGTACTTC. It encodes CATSLGTGGYEQYF.

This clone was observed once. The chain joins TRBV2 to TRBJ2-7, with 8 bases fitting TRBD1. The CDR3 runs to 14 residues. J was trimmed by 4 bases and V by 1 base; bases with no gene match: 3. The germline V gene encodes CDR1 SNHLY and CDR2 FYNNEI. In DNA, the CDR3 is TGTGCCAGCAGTGAAGAGACAGGGGCTTACGAGCAGTACTTC. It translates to CASSEETGAYEQYF.

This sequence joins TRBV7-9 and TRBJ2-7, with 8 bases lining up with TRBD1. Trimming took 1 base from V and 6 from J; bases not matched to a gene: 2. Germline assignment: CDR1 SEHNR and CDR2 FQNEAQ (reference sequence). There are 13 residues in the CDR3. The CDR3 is CASSLEDRGEQYF. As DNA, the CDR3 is TGTGCCAGCAGCTTAGAAGACAGGGGCGAGCAGTACTTC.

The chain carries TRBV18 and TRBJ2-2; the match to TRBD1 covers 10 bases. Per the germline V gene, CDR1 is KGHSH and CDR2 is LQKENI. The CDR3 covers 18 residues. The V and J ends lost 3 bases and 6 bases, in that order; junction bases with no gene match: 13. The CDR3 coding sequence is TGTGCCAGCTCACCGCGCGTGGTCGGGACAGGGGTTCCCGGGGAGCTGTTTTTT. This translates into CASSPRVVGTGVPGELFF.